The clone carrying this T cell receptor beta chain was observed a handful of times. Antigen: not known. This record comes from a study of CD8+ T cells in alopecia areata. Study-wide findings and caveats: Many expanded lesional clones persisted in scalp and blood during tofacitinib. Patients displayed less clarity in TCR sharing than mice, a finding possibly related to HLA. Resident alphabeta T cells of normal skin are also sequenced in scalp samples.

Following RNA extraction, reverse transcription yielded cDNA that acted as the sequencing template. The table came from immunoSEQ multiplex PCR; TCRdb's copy has only in-frame clones and leaves some out. This table has 100,000 to 120,000 clones, roughly three fifths appearing once. The CDR3 extends over 12 amino acids. Germline V gene sequence: CDR1 MNHEY, CDR2 SVGAGI. V lost 10 bases to trimming and J lost 4 bases, with 13 bases between them. The treatment here: oral pan-JAK inhibitor, 5-10 mg twice daily. The chain joins TRBV6-5 to TRBJ1-2; D gene unclear. The sequenced sample was CD4+ T cells sorted from blood, obtained at week 24, from a patient treated with tofacitinib. The clonotype originates from a human donor with alopecia areata. The CDR3 loop reads CATSVDSYGYTF. DNA of the CDR3: TGTGCCACCTCAGTGGACTCCTATGGCTACACCTTC.